This T cell receptor (beta chain) was retrieved from a study of blood T cell repertoires in COVID-19. As processed by the authors: Amplification of reference gene primers provided the estimated nucleated cell counts. Profiling relied on immunoSEQ multiplex PCR, and the TCRdb table lists in-frame clones only, not all of them. V, J and clone size reflect that table, while D and trimming were determined from the DNA. The top ten clones hold around 13% of a sample with around 84,000 clones, 80% of them seen once. The germline V gene has CDR1 SGHTA and CDR2 FQGNSA. The CDR3 length is 17 residues. V shed 0 bases and J shed 7 bases, with 21 bases lying between them. In its sample, this clone was seen once.

This TCR derives from a woman aged 40 to 49 with active or convalescent COVID-19. The rearrangement links TRBV7-2 to TRBJ1-2; tentatively, D is TRBD1 (6 bases). Source material: peripheral blood. This CDR3 is CASSLARGEGQTGGYTF. Here the CDR3 DNA reads TGTGCCAGCAGCTTAGCCAGGGGTGAGGGGCAAACCGGTGGCTACACCTTC. The variable domain in full, with the rest retrieved from reference TRBV7-2 and TRBJ1-2, is GAGVSQSPSNKVTEKGKDVELRCDPISGHTALYWYRQSLGQGLEFLIYFQGNSAPDKSGLPSDRFSAERTGGSVSTLTIQRTQQEDSAVYLCASSLARGEGQTGGYTFGSGTRLTVV.